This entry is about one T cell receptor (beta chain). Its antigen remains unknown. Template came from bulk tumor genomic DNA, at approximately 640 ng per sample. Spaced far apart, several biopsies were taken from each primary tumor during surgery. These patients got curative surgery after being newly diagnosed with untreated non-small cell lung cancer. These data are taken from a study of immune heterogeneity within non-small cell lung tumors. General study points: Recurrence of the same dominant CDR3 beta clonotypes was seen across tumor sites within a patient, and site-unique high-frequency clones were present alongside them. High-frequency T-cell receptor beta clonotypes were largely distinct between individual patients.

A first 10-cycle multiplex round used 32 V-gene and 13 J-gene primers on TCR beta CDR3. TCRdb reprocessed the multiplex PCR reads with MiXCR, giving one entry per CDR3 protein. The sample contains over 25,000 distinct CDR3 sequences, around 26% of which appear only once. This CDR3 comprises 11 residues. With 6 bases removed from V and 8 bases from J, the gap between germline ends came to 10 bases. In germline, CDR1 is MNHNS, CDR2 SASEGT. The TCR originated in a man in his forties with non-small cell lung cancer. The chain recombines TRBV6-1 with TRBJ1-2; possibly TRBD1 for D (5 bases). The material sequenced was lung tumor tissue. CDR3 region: CASRGVVGYTF. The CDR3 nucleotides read TGTGCCAGCAGGGGGGTGGTAGGCTACACCTTC.